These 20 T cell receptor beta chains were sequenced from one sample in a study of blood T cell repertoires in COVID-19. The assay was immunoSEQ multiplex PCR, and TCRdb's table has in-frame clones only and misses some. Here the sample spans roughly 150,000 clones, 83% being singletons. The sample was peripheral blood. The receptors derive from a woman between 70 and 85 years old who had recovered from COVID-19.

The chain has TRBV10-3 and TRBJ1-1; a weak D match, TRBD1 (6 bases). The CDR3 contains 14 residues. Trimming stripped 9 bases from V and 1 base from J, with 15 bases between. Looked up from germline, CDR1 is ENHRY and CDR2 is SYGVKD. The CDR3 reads CAIERGGGNTEAFF. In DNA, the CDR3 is TGTGCCATAGAAAGGGGGGGCGGGAACACTGAAGCTTTCTTT.

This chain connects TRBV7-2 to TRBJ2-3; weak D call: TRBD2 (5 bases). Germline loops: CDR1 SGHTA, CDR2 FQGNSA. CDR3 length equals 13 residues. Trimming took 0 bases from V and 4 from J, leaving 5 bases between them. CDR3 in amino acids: CASSLAGADTQYF. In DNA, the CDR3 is TGTGCCAGCAGCTTAGCGGGAGCAGATACGCAGTATTTT.

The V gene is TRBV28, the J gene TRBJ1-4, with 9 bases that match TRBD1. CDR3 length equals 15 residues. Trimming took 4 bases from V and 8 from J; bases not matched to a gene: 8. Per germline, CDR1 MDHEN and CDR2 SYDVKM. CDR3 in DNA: TGTGCCAGCAGTTCACCGACAGGGGGGACCGAAAAACTGTTTTTT. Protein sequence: CASSSPTGGTEKLFF.

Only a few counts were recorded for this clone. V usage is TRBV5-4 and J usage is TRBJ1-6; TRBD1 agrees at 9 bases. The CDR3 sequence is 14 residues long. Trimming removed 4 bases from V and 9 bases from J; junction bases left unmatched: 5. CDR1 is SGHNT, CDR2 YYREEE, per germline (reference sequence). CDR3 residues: CASSPGQGSSPLHF. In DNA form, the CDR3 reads TGTGCCAGCAGCCCGGGACAGGGAAGTTCACCCCTCCACTTT. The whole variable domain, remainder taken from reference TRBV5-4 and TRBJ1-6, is ETGVTQSPTHLIKTRGQQVTLRCSSQSGHNTVSWYQQALGQGPQFIFQYYREEENGRGNFPPRFSGLQFPNYSSELNVNALELDDSALYLCASSPGQGSSPLHFGNGTRLTVT.

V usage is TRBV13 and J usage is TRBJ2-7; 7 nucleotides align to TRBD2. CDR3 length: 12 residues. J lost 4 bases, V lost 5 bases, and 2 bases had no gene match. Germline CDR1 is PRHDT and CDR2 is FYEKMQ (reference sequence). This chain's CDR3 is CASSNGGYEQYF. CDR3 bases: TGTGCCAGCAGCAACGGGGGGTACGAGCAGTACTTC.

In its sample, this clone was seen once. The CDR3 coding sequence is TGTGCCAGCAGTTACTCAGCGGGGAGGGTAGAAGAGACCCAGTACTTC. As protein: CASSYSAGRVEETQYF. The gene calls are TRBV6-5 and TRBJ2-5; 7 bases map to TRBD2. Germline lookup yields CDR1 MNHEY and CDR2 SVGAGI. The CDR3 spans 16 residues. V was pared by 0 bases and J by 3 bases, with 7 bases of the junction left unmatched.

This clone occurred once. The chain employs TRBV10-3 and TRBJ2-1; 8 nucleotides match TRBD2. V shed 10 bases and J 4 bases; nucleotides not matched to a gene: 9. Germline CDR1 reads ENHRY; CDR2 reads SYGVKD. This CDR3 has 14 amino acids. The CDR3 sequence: CATWGSGEYNEQFF. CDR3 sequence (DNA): TGTGCCACCTGGGGTAGCGGGGAGTACAATGAGCAGTTCTTC.

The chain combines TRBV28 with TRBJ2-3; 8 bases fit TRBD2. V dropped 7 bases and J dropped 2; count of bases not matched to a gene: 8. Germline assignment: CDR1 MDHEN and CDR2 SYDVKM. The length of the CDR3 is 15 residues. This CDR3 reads CASKAGVKFTDTQYF. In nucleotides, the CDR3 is TGTGCCAGCAAAGCGGGAGTCAAATTCACAGATACGCAGTATTTT.

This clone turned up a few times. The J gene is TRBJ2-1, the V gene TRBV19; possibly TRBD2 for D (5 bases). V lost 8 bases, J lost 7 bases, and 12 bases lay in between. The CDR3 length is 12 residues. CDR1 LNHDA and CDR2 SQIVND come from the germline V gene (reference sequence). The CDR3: CASAQLDNEQFF. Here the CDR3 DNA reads TGTGCCAGTGCACAACTAGATAATGAGCAGTTCTTC.

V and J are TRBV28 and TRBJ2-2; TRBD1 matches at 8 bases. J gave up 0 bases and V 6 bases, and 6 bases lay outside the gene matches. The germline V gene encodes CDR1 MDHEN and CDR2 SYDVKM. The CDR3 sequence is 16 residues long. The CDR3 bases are TGTGCCAGCAGCCGTAGGACAGGGCCGAACACCGGGGAGCTGTTTTTT. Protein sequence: CASSRRTGPNTGELFF.

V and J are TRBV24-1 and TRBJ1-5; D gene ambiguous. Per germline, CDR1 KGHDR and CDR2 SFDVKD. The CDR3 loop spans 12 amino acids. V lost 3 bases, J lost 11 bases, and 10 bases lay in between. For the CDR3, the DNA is TGTGCCACCAGTGATCCTGGAGGGACCCAGCATTTT. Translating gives CATSDPGGTQHF.

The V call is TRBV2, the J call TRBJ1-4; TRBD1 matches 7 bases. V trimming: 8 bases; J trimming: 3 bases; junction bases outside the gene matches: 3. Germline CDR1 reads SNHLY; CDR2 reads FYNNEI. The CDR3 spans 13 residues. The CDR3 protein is CASAGGANEKLFF. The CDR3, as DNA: TGTGCCAGCGCAGGGGGAGCTAATGAAAAACTGTTTTTT. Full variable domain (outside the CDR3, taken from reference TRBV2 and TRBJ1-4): EPEVTQTPSHQVTQMGQEVILRCVPISNHLYFYWYRQILGQKVEFLVSFYNNEISEKSEIFDDQFSVERPDGSNFTLKIRSTKLEDSAMYFCASAGGANEKLFFGSGTQLSVL.

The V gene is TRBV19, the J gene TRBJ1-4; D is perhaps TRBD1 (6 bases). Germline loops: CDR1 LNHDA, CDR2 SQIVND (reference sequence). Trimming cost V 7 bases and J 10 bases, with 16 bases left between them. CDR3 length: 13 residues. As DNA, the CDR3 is TGTGCCAGTACCCCAACGGGGGGCGGAAAACTGTTTTTT. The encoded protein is CASTPTGGGKLFF.

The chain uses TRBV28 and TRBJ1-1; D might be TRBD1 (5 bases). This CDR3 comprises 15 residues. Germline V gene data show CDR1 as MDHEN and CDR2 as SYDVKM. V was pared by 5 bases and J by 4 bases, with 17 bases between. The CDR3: CASSAPAGPATEAFF. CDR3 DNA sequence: TGTGCCAGCAGTGCCCCAGCGGGGCCGGCCACTGAAGCTTTCTTT.

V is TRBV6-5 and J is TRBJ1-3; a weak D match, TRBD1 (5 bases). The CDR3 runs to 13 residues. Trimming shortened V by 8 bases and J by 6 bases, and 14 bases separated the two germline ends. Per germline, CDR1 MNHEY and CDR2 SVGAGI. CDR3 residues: CASRPAGENTIYF. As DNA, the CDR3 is TGTGCCAGCCGGCCGGCGGGGGAAAACACCATATATTTT.

DNA for the CDR3: TGTGCCATCAGTCTGACTAGCGGGAGTCCAGATACGCAGTATTTT. The encoded protein is CAISLTSGSPDTQYF. The chain links TRBV10-3 to TRBJ2-3; 12 positions match TRBD2. J was trimmed by 4 bases and V by 5 bases; bases with no gene match: 4. CDR1 ENHRY and CDR2 SYGVKD come from the germline V gene. This CDR3 is 15 amino acids long.

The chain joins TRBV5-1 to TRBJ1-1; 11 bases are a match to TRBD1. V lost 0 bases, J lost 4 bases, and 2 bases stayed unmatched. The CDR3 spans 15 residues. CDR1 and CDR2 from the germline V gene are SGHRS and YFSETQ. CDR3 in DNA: TGCGCCAGCAGCTTGGGTGGGACAGGGGGCACTGAAGCTTTCTTT. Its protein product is CASSLGGTGGTEAFF.

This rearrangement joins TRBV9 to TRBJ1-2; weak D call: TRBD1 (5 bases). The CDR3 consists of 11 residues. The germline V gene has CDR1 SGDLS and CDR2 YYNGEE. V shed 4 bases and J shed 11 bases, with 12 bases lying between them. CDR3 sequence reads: CASSQSGGYTF. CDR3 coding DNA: TGTGCCAGCAGCCAGAGCGGGGGTTACACCTTC. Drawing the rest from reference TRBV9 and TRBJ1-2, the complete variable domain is DSGVTQTPKHLITATGQRVTLRCSPRSGDLSVYWYQQSLDQGLQFLIQYYNGEERAKGNILERFSAQQFPDLHSELNLSSLELGDSALYFCASSQSGGYTFGSGTRLTVV.

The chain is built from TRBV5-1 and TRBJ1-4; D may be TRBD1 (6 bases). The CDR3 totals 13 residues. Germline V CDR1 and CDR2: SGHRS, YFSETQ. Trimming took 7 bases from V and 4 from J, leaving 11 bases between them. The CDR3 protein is CASAGALNEKLFF. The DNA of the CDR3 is TGCGCCAGCGCGGGGGCCCTTAATGAAAAACTGTTTTTT.

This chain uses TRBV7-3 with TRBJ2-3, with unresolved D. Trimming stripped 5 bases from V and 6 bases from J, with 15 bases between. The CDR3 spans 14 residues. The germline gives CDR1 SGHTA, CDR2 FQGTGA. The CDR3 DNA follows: TGTGCCAGCAGCCCAAATCCGACTGGTGATACGCAGTATTTT. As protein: CASSPNPTGDTQYF.